These T cell receptor beta chains were read from a single sample in a study of PD-1 blockade in classical Hodgkin lymphoma. Libraries were prepared by immunoSEQ multiplex PCR; TCRdb keeps only in-frame clonotypes and omits some of them. The sample holds 21,000 or so clones, more than 75% seen once. Sequencing used CD8+ T cells from blood. These receptors came from a human donor with classical Hodgkin lymphoma. Each CDR3 is given with its conserved first and last residue. D genes are given only for firm matches. Clone size, where shown, is once, few, many, or a class for clones that have expanded.

>TRBV7-9|.|TRBD2|14|TRBJ2-1
CASSETRGSLEQFF
TGTGCCAGCAGCGAGACTCGCGGGAGTCTTGAGCAGTTCTTC
>TRBV4-3|.|TRBD2|14|TRBJ2-1
CASSPGRGTSRPLF
TGCGCCAGCAGCCCGGGGAGGGGGACTAGCCGCCCGCTCTTC
>TRBV28|.|.|13|TRBJ2-7
CASSFGTPYEQYF
TGTGCCAGCAGTTTCGGGACCCCCTACGAGCAGTACTTC
>TRBV4-1|.|.|18|TRBJ1-4
CASSQDPIRGATNEKLFF
TGCGCCAGCAGCCAAGATCCAATAAGGGGCGCGACTAATGAAAAACTGTTTTTT
>TRBV4-1|.|.|14|TRBJ1-5
CASSQETADQPQHF
TGCGCCAGCAGCCAAGAGACGGCCGATCAGCCCCAGCATTTT
>TRBV4-1|.|.|18|TRBJ2-2
CASSQEVPFGGRSGELFF
TGCGCCAGCAGCCAAGAAGTCCCCTTCGGGGGGCGTAGCGGGGAGCTGTTTTTT
>TRBV4-2|few|.|15|TRBJ1-1
CASSQWGTMNTEAFF
TGTGCCAGCAGCCAGTGGGGGACTATGAACACTGAAGCTTTCTTT
>TRBV10-1|.|.|11|TRBJ2-7
CASSSGYEQYF
TGCGCCAGCTCCTCGGGGTACGAGCAGTACTTC
>TRBV7-2|.|.|15|TRBJ2-7
CASSLVVRGLDEQYF
TGTGCCAGCAGCTTAGTGGTTAGGGGATTGGACGAGCAGTACTTC
>TRBV10-2|.|.|12|TRBJ1-2
CASSDGPYGYTF
TGCGCCAGCAGTGACGGACCCTATGGCTACACCTTC
>TRBV10-3|.|TRBD1|15|TRBJ1-5
CAISENQGADQPQHF
TGTGCCATCAGTGAAAATCAGGGGGCAGATCAGCCCCAGCATTTT
>TRBV27|.|TRBD1|14|TRBJ1-2
CASSFRDRGGGYTF
TGTGCCAGCAGTTTCCGGGACAGGGGGGGTGGCTACACCTTC
>TRBV15|.|TRBD1|14|TRBJ2-7
CATSSWTGENEQYF
TGTGCCACCAGCTCCTGGACAGGGGAAAACGAGCAGTACTTC
>TRBV2|.|.|15|TRBJ2-7
CASSPDSAGPYEQYF
TGTGCCAGCAGCCCCGACTCCGCGGGGCCCTACGAGCAGTACTTC
>TRBV5-6|.|.|13|TRBJ1-1
CASSSTGNTEAFF
TGTGCCAGCAGCTCGACGGGGAACACTGAAGCTTTCTTT
>TRBV6-4|.|.|14|TRBJ1-1
CASSYTAFNTEAFF
TGTGCCAGCAGCTACACAGCATTTAACACTGAAGCTTTCTTT